Listed below are T cell receptor beta chains from one sample, sequenced in a study of T cell responses to AZD1222 COVID-19 vaccine. The data were produced by immunoSEQ multiplex PCR, yet TCRdb's version contains in-frame clones alone and is incomplete. The table lists approximately 130,000 clones, 65% to 90% of them singletons. This specimen was peripheral blood, taken 28 days after the second AZD1222 dose. The receptors here all came from an adult who received the AZD1222 COVID-19 vaccine. CDR3s include the opening cysteine and the closing phenylalanine or tryptophan. The order of the fields is V gene, D gene, clone size, CDR3 length, J gene, CDR3 DNA, CDR3 protein. The D gene is left open where the match is weak. The size of a clone is reported for some rows only, either as once, few or many, or as a class for expanded clones.

v_call: TRBV28
d_call: .
clone_size: .
cdr3_length: 14
j_call: TRBJ2-1
cdr3_nt: TGTGCCAGCCAGTTTTTCCGTCCCGGCAATGAGCAGTTCTTC
cdr3_aa: CASQFFRPGNEQFF

v_call: TRBV7-6
d_call: TRBD1
clone_size: .
cdr3_length: 16
j_call: TRBJ1-1
cdr3_nt: TGTGCCAGCAGCTTAGTACGGGACAGGGTGGAGGGTGAAGCTTTCTTT
cdr3_aa: CASSLVRDRVEGEAFF

v_call: TRBV29-1
d_call: .
clone_size: .
cdr3_length: 14
j_call: TRBJ1-1
cdr3_nt: TGCAGCGTTGGGGGGCAGGGGCCGAACACTGAAGCTTTCTTT
cdr3_aa: CSVGGQGPNTEAFF

v_call: TRBV5-6
d_call: .
clone_size: once
cdr3_length: 15
j_call: TRBJ2-6
cdr3_nt: TGTGCCAGCAGCGGGGGGTTGGGTATAGTCAACGTCCTGACTTTC
cdr3_aa: CASSGGLGIVNVLTF

v_call: TRBV6-2/TRBV6-3
d_call: .
clone_size: .
cdr3_length: 17
j_call: TRBJ1-6
cdr3_nt: TGTGCCAGCAGCTCTCGACGGATGAGCTCCTATAATTCACCCCTCCACTTT
cdr3_aa: CASSSRRMSSYNSPLHF

v_call: TRBV2
d_call: .
clone_size: few
cdr3_length: 12
j_call: TRBJ2-2
cdr3_nt: TGTGCCAGCAGTGCGGTCACCGGGGAGCTGTTTTTT
cdr3_aa: CASSAVTGELFF

v_call: TRBV7-9
d_call: .
clone_size: .
cdr3_length: 15
j_call: TRBJ2-5
cdr3_nt: TGTGCCAGCAGTCCCGGACGGAGCCTACAAGAGACCCAGTACTTC
cdr3_aa: CASSPGRSLQETQYF

v_call: TRBV27
d_call: TRBD1
clone_size: .
cdr3_length: 16
j_call: TRBJ2-7
cdr3_nt: TGTGCCAGCAGTTTATCGCCGACAGGGGTGGACCACGAGCAGTACTTC
cdr3_aa: CASSLSPTGVDHEQYF

v_call: TRBV3-1/TRBV3-2
d_call: .
clone_size: .
cdr3_length: 14
j_call: TRBJ1-4
cdr3_nt: TGTGCCAGCAGTTTTCGCGAGAGAGGAGAAAAACTGTTTTTT
cdr3_aa: CASSFRERGEKLFF

v_call: TRBV27
d_call: .
clone_size: once
cdr3_length: 15
j_call: TRBJ2-7
cdr3_nt: TGTGCCAGCAGTTTATCGGTGGCCCCCTCTGGCGAGCAGTACTTC
cdr3_aa: CASSLSVAPSGEQYF

v_call: TRBV10-3
d_call: .
clone_size: .
cdr3_length: 16
j_call: TRBJ1-2
cdr3_nt: TGTGCCATCAGTGAGTCAGCAGGGGCGACCTTCGGTGGCTACACCTTC
cdr3_aa: CAISESAGATFGGYTF

v_call: TRBV9
d_call: .
clone_size: once
cdr3_length: 14
j_call: TRBJ2-3
cdr3_nt: TGTGCCAGCAGCCTTCGGGGTAGGGAAGATACGCAGTATTTT
cdr3_aa: CASSLRGREDTQYF

v_call: TRBV6-2/TRBV6-3
d_call: .
clone_size: .
cdr3_length: 14
j_call: TRBJ2-7
cdr3_nt: TGTGCCAGCAGTCAAACCCTCCCCGCCTACGAGCAGTACTTC
cdr3_aa: CASSQTLPAYEQYF

v_call: TRBV15
d_call: .
clone_size: .
cdr3_length: 17
j_call: TRBJ2-7
cdr3_nt: TGTGCCACCAGCAGAGCTACCCCCCTCCAACACCCCTACGAGCAGTACTTC
cdr3_aa: CATSRATPLQHPYEQYF

v_call: TRBV6-5
d_call: .
clone_size: .
cdr3_length: 13
j_call: TRBJ2-5
cdr3_nt: TGTGCCAGCACCGGGGGTTCGCTTGAGACCCAGTACTTC
cdr3_aa: CASTGGSLETQYF

v_call: TRBV2
d_call: .
clone_size: .
cdr3_length: 13
j_call: TRBJ2-7
cdr3_nt: TGTGCCAGCAGCCAACCCCTCTCCTACGAGCAGTACTTC
cdr3_aa: CASSQPLSYEQYF

v_call: TRBV14
d_call: .
clone_size: .
cdr3_length: 15
j_call: TRBJ1-6
cdr3_nt: TGTGCCAGCAGCCGCCGGACATCTGGGGATTCACCCCTCCACTTT
cdr3_aa: CASSRRTSGDSPLHF

v_call: TRBV6-5
d_call: .
clone_size: .
cdr3_length: 11
j_call: TRBJ1-2
cdr3_nt: TGTGCCAGCAGTTTCCAGCGCGGCTACACCTTC
cdr3_aa: CASSFQRGYTF

v_call: TRBV24-1
d_call: TRBD2
clone_size: .
cdr3_length: 16
j_call: TRBJ2-5
cdr3_nt: TGTGCCACCAGTGCCATAGGACTAGCGGGGGGAGAGACCCAGTACTTC
cdr3_aa: CATSAIGLAGGETQYF

v_call: TRBV7-2
d_call: .
clone_size: few
cdr3_length: 13
j_call: TRBJ1-2
cdr3_nt: TGTGCCAGCAGCTTCGGCAATCTGGGTGGCTACACCTTC
cdr3_aa: CASSFGNLGGYTF

v_call: TRBV2
d_call: .
clone_size: .
cdr3_length: 14
j_call: TRBJ1-6
cdr3_nt: TGTGCCAGCAGTGAGGAGGACAGTTATTCACCCCTCCACTTT
cdr3_aa: CASSEEDSYSPLHF

v_call: TRBV29-1
d_call: .
clone_size: .
cdr3_length: 13
j_call: TRBJ2-7
cdr3_nt: TGCAGCGTTGTGAGACAGGAGAGCTACGAGCAGTACTTC
cdr3_aa: CSVVRQESYEQYF

v_call: TRBV5-5
d_call: .
clone_size: .
cdr3_length: 15
j_call: TRBJ1-2
cdr3_nt: TGTGCCAGCAGCTTGAGCCAGGGTGTTAACTATGGCTACACCTTC
cdr3_aa: CASSLSQGVNYGYTF

v_call: TRBV10-1
d_call: .
clone_size: .
cdr3_length: 13
j_call: TRBJ1-1
cdr3_nt: TGCGCCAGCGCCTCAGGATCGAGTACTGAAGCTTTCTTT
cdr3_aa: CASASGSSTEAFF

v_call: TRBV7-2
d_call: .
clone_size: few
cdr3_length: 16
j_call: TRBJ2-4
cdr3_nt: TGTGCCAGCAGCTTTAATGGGGCTTCGGCCAAAAACATTCAGTACTTC
cdr3_aa: CASSFNGASAKNIQYF

v_call: TRBV7-3
d_call: TRBD1
clone_size: .
cdr3_length: 15
j_call: TRBJ2-1
cdr3_nt: TGTGCCAGCAGCCAGAGGGACAGGGGATTCAATGAGCAGTTCTTC
cdr3_aa: CASSQRDRGFNEQFF

v_call: TRBV5-1
d_call: TRBD1
clone_size: .
cdr3_length: 15
j_call: TRBJ1-6
cdr3_nt: TGCGCCAGCAGCCCCGCGACAGGGACCTGGTCACCCCTCCACTTT
cdr3_aa: CASSPATGTWSPLHF

v_call: TRBV10-3
d_call: .
clone_size: .
cdr3_length: 12
j_call: TRBJ2-7
cdr3_nt: TGTGCCATAAGCGGAAACGGCTACGAGCAGTACTTC
cdr3_aa: CAISGNGYEQYF

v_call: TRBV7-2
d_call: TRBD2
clone_size: .
cdr3_length: 20
j_call: TRBJ2-1
cdr3_nt: TGTGCCAGCAGCTTAGCGGATAGCGGGGGGGCCGAGAGTAGCTACAATGAGCAGTTCTTC
cdr3_aa: CASSLADSGGAESSYNEQFF

v_call: TRBV6-5
d_call: .
clone_size: .
cdr3_length: 16
j_call: TRBJ2-7
cdr3_nt: TGTGCCAGCAGTTACTCCCACAGGGTGAGCTCCTACGAGCAGTACTTC
cdr3_aa: CASSYSHRVSSYEQYF

v_call: TRBV2
d_call: .
clone_size: .
cdr3_length: 15
j_call: TRBJ1-4
cdr3_nt: TGTGCCAGCAGGACGGACGCAGCAACTAATGAAAAACTGTTTTTT
cdr3_aa: CASRTDAATNEKLFF

v_call: TRBV27
d_call: TRBD2
clone_size: .
cdr3_length: 18
j_call: TRBJ2-2
cdr3_nt: TGTGCCAGCAGTTTCCGACTAGCGGGGGGGCCTGACACCGGGGAGCTGTTTTTT
cdr3_aa: CASSFRLAGGPDTGELFF

v_call: TRBV9
d_call: .
clone_size: .
cdr3_length: 14
j_call: TRBJ1-5
cdr3_nt: TGTGCCAGCAGCGTGGGGGGAGGCAATCAGCCCCAGCATTTT
cdr3_aa: CASSVGGGNQPQHF

v_call: TRBV7-9
d_call: TRBD1
clone_size: .
cdr3_length: 15
j_call: TRBJ1-5
cdr3_nt: TGTGCCAGCAGCTTACCTGGACAGGGGGATCAGCCCCAGCATTTT
cdr3_aa: CASSLPGQGDQPQHF

v_call: TRBV28
d_call: .
clone_size: .
cdr3_length: 14
j_call: TRBJ1-3
cdr3_nt: TGTGCCAGCAGTTTAGATCTGGGGAGAAACACCATATATTTT
cdr3_aa: CASSLDLGRNTIYF

v_call: TRBV6-5
d_call: .
clone_size: .
cdr3_length: 14
j_call: TRBJ2-7
cdr3_nt: TGTGCCAGCAGTTATGCAGAGGGTTCCGGCGAGCAGTACTTC
cdr3_aa: CASSYAEGSGEQYF

v_call: TRBV5-3
d_call: .
clone_size: .
cdr3_length: 16
j_call: TRBJ1-3
cdr3_nt: TGTGCCAGCCCAACGGGACACCGAGGCCCTGGAAACACCATATATTTT
cdr3_aa: CASPTGHRGPGNTIYF

v_call: TRBV6-5
d_call: .
clone_size: .
cdr3_length: 13
j_call: TRBJ1-2
cdr3_nt: TGTGCCAGCAGTTACCTGGGAGGTAATGGCTACACCTTC
cdr3_aa: CASSYLGGNGYTF

v_call: TRBV14
d_call: .
clone_size: .
cdr3_length: 15
j_call: TRBJ1-2
cdr3_nt: TGTGCCAGCAGCCAAGACGGACGGACTAACTATGGCTACACCTTC
cdr3_aa: CASSQDGRTNYGYTF

v_call: TRBV11-2
d_call: .
clone_size: .
cdr3_length: 15
j_call: TRBJ2-7
cdr3_nt: TGTGCCAGCAGTCACCCGGGGGGCTTGACCTACGAGCAGTACTTC
cdr3_aa: CASSHPGGLTYEQYF

v_call: TRBV18
d_call: .
clone_size: few
cdr3_length: 16
j_call: TRBJ2-7
cdr3_nt: TGTGCCAGCTCACCAACCGGGACTGGAAGCTCCTACGAGCAGTACTTC
cdr3_aa: CASSPTGTGSSYEQYF

v_call: TRBV19
d_call: .
clone_size: .
cdr3_length: 15
j_call: TRBJ1-2
cdr3_nt: TGTGCCAGTAGTATCCCGCCAGGCAGGGACTATGGCTACACCTTC
cdr3_aa: CASSIPPGRDYGYTF

v_call: TRBV28
d_call: .
clone_size: .
cdr3_length: 16
j_call: TRBJ1-5
cdr3_nt: TGTGCCAGCAGTTTTCTGCGGCAGGGCGTCAATCAGCCCCAGCATTTT
cdr3_aa: CASSFLRQGVNQPQHF

v_call: TRBV7-2
d_call: TRBD1
clone_size: once
cdr3_length: 15
j_call: TRBJ1-6
cdr3_nt: TGTGCCAGCGGGTTCTCAGGGGGCGCAGGTTCACCCCTCCACTTT
cdr3_aa: CASGFSGGAGSPLHF

v_call: TRBV29-1
d_call: .
clone_size: .
cdr3_length: 14
j_call: TRBJ1-2
cdr3_nt: TGCAGCGGAACTCAGGGGTCACTAAACTATGGCTACACCTTC
cdr3_aa: CSGTQGSLNYGYTF

v_call: TRBV5-1
d_call: TRBD1
clone_size: .
cdr3_length: 16
j_call: TRBJ1-4
cdr3_nt: TGCGCCAGCAGCTTGGCCAGTGGGACAGTTAATGAAAAACTGTTTTTT
cdr3_aa: CASSLASGTVNEKLFF

v_call: TRBV28
d_call: TRBD1
clone_size: .
cdr3_length: 15
j_call: TRBJ1-5
cdr3_nt: TGTGCCAGCAGTTCCCCCGAGGGGGCAGATCAGCCCCAGCATTTT
cdr3_aa: CASSSPEGADQPQHF

v_call: TRBV4-1
d_call: .
clone_size: .
cdr3_length: 20
j_call: TRBJ2-7
cdr3_nt: TGCGCCAGCAGCCAAGACGCCGCTTCGGTAAAAACAGGGTGGAGGGGGGAGCAGTACTTC
cdr3_aa: CASSQDAASVKTGWRGEQYF

v_call: TRBV28
d_call: TRBD1
clone_size: .
cdr3_length: 16
j_call: TRBJ1-6
cdr3_nt: TGTGCCAGCAGCTTCGGGACAGGGAATCTTCAGTCACCCCTCCACTTT
cdr3_aa: CASSFGTGNLQSPLHF

v_call: TRBV7-2
d_call: .
clone_size: .
cdr3_length: 14
j_call: TRBJ1-1
cdr3_nt: TGTGCCAGCAGCTTAGCCAGGCAGTTCGGGGAAGCTTTCTTT
cdr3_aa: CASSLARQFGEAFF

v_call: TRBV20-1
d_call: .
clone_size: .
cdr3_length: 11
j_call: TRBJ1-3
cdr3_nt: TGCAGTGCTGAGACGCGAAACACCATATATTTT
cdr3_aa: CSAETRNTIYF

v_call: TRBV5-4
d_call: TRBD1
clone_size: .
cdr3_length: 15
j_call: TRBJ1-2
cdr3_nt: TGTGCCAGCAGCTCTTGGACAGGGAATAACTATGGCTACACCTTC
cdr3_aa: CASSSWTGNNYGYTF

v_call: TRBV11-2
d_call: TRBD2
clone_size: .
cdr3_length: 16
j_call: TRBJ2-2
cdr3_nt: TGTGCCAGCAGCCTTCTAGCGGGAGGTAACACCGGGGAGCTGTTTTTT
cdr3_aa: CASSLLAGGNTGELFF

v_call: TRBV11-2
d_call: .
clone_size: once
cdr3_length: 16
j_call: TRBJ2-6
cdr3_nt: TGTGCCAGCAGCCCGGGCAGGGTCTCTGGGGCCAACGTCCTGACTTTC
cdr3_aa: CASSPGRVSGANVLTF

v_call: TRBV14
d_call: .
clone_size: .
cdr3_length: 15
j_call: TRBJ1-4
cdr3_nt: TGTGCCAGCAGCCCCCCACGGGGCTTTAATGAAAAACTGTTTTTT
cdr3_aa: CASSPPRGFNEKLFF

v_call: TRBV6-6
d_call: .
clone_size: .
cdr3_length: 15
j_call: TRBJ2-7
cdr3_nt: TGTGCCAGCAGTTACTCCAGGGGTGGCGTGAGAGAGCAGTACTTC
cdr3_aa: CASSYSRGGVREQYF

v_call: TRBV11-2
d_call: TRBD1
clone_size: .
cdr3_length: 15
j_call: TRBJ1-2
cdr3_nt: TGTGCCAGCAGGACAACAGGGGCTGGGGGTTATGGCTACACCTTC
cdr3_aa: CASRTTGAGGYGYTF

v_call: TRBV7-2
d_call: TRBD2
clone_size: .
cdr3_length: 15
j_call: TRBJ2-7
cdr3_nt: TGTGCCAGCAGCACCAACCGGGGGGGGAGAGACGAGCAGTACTTC
cdr3_aa: CASSTNRGGRDEQYF

v_call: TRBV7-9
d_call: .
clone_size: .
cdr3_length: 14
j_call: TRBJ1-1
cdr3_nt: TGTGCCAGCAGCTTAGGCCGGGGGAACACTGAAGCTTTCTTT
cdr3_aa: CASSLGRGNTEAFF